The T cell receptor (beta chain) described here comes from a study of blood T cell repertoires in COVID-19. Looking at the study overall: Sites across the United States, Italy and Spain contributed samples from acute and convalescent COVID-19. T cells, B-cell-depleted T cells, or PBMCs supplied cDNA or gDNA.

As handled by the study authors: Amplification of reference gene primers was used by the study to estimate nucleated cell counts. Clones were sequenced by immunoSEQ multiplex PCR, and TCRdb holds only the in-frame ones, with some missing. The V and J calls and the clone size are those of that table, but D and trimming were determined from the DNA. The table shows more than 95,000 clones, with approximately 80% occurring only once. V lost 6 bases, J lost 2 bases, and 1 base stayed unmatched. The CDR3 spans 14 residues. Germline lookup yields CDR1 SGHAT and CDR2 FQNNGV. This chain connects TRBV11-2 to TRBJ1-2; TRBD1 aligns across 12 bases. The sequence was collected from a man aged 35 to 55 with active or convalescent COVID-19. Source material: peripheral blood. The CDR3: CASRGTGGNYGYTF. The DNA of the CDR3 is TGTGCCAGCAGGGGGACAGGGGGCAACTATGGCTACACCTTC.